This T cell receptor beta chain comes out of a study of CD8+ T cells in alopecia areata. At the level of the study: Treatment of the treated patients consisted of oral tofacitinib, 5 to 10 mg twice daily. Broader study findings: Normal scalp had lower clonality than lesional scalp, with alopecia totalis/universalis lesions showing this most strongly.

Sequencing relied on a cDNA template that was reverse transcribed from extracted RNA. The table came from immunoSEQ multiplex PCR; TCRdb's copy has only in-frame clones and leaves some out. This sample has 150,000 to 200,000 clones; approximately 56% occur once, and the top ten carry about 15%. From germline, CDR1 is SQVTM and CDR2 ANQGSEA. The CDR3 covers 13 residues. V dropped 4 bases and J dropped 2 bases, with 12 bases sitting between them. Collection of lesional scalp punch biopsies and peripheral blood was performed in alopecia areata patients. Researchers picked out CD4+ and CD8+ T cells from PBMCs by sorting. As for this clone: As yet, its antigen is unknown.

The TCR was taken from a human donor with alopecia areata. The sequencing here drew on CD4+ T cells sorted from blood, taken at week 0. J is TRBJ2-7 and V is TRBV29-1, with D perhaps matching TRBD1 (6 bases). CDR3 in DNA: TGCAGCGTTGCAGGGACACTCGCCTACGAGCAGTACTTC. Amino acid sequence: CSVAGTLAYEQYF.